Included here is one T cell receptor (beta chain) sequence, with context. The source of the sample is a study of blood T cell repertoires in COVID-19. The wider study: There were acute and convalescent COVID-19 samples, and they came from the United States, Italy and Spain.

In the original analysis: From reference gene primer amplification, estimates of nucleated cell counts were derived. Some clones are missing from TCRdb's copy, which holds only in-frame ones; the method was immunoSEQ multiplex PCR. Clone size and the V and J calls come from that table; the DNA yielded D and trimming. The repertoire holds more than 140,000 clones, 84% seen once, with 6.5% to 9% in the top ten. The CDR3 totals 15 residues. V lost 8 bases and J lost 7; bases outside the gene matches: 14. The V gene's germline CDR1 is SNHLY and CDR2 FYNNEI. The chain carries TRBV2 and TRBJ2-5; 9 bases map to TRBD2. This TCR was recovered from a woman aged 50 to 60 in a cohort sampled during active or convalescent COVID-19. The sequenced material came from peripheral blood. The CDR3 here is CASEQAGGATGTQYF. In nucleotides, the CDR3 is TGTGCCAGCGAGCAAGCGGGGGGTGCTACGGGGACCCAGTACTTC.